This entry describes one TCR beta chain. Produced via immunoSEQ multiplex PCR; TCRdb's table is partial and in-frame only. This sample carries about 97,000 clones, about 92% of them seen once, and the ten largest clones take around 2.3%. This sample was taken from a study of control samples from healthy donors and cancer patients. This sequence was found in a woman younger than 30 in good health. Sequenced: blood.

CDR3 in amino acids: CAWSPRAVNTGELFF. In DNA, the CDR3 is TGTGCCTGGAGTCCCAGGGCTGTTAACACCGGGGAGCTGTTTTTT. V and J are TRBV30 and TRBJ2-2; weak D call: TRBD1 (5 bases). In germline, CDR1 is GTSNPN, CDR2 SVGIG (reference sequence). The CDR3 sequence is 15 residues long. V was shortened by 2 bases and J by 2 bases, with 12 bases between the two germline ends.